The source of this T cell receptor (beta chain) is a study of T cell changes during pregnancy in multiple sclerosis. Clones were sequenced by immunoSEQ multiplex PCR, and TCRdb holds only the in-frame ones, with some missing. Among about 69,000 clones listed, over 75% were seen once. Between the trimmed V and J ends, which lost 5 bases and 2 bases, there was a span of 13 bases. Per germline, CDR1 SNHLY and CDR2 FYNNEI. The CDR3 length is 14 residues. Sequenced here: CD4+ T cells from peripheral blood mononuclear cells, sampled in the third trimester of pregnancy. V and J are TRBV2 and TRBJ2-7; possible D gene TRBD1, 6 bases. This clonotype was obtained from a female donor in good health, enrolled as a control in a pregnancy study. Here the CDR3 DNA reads TGTGCCAGCAGTTTACGGACAGACACCTACGAGCAGTACTTC. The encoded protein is CASSLRTDTYEQYF. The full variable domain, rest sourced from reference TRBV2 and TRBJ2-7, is EPEVTQTPSHQVTQMGQEVILRCVPISNHLYFYWYRQILGQKVEFLVSFYNNEISEKSEIFDDQFSVERPDGSNFTLKIRSTKLEDSAMYFCASSLRTDTYEQYFGPGTRLTVT.